These 9 T cell receptor beta chains came from one sample sequenced in a study of T cells in Graves' hyperthyroidism and ophthalmopathy. Researchers amplified the TCR beta CDR3 regions from RNA transcripts. The primer set for the first-round RT-PCR of the TCR CDR3 was HTBI. TCRdb reanalysed the multiplex PCR reads using MiXCR and keeps one entry per CDR3 protein. The repertoire holds about 560,000 distinct CDR3 sequences, with 16% as singletons. The sample consisted of blood. The source of these receptors is a woman younger than 30 with Graves' hyperthyroidism.

This clonotype showed up many times. The chain couples TRBV7-9 to TRBJ2-7; 9 nucleotides line up with TRBD2. V lost 1 base and J lost 6; bases outside the gene matches: 10. This CDR3 contains 16 residues. Germline V gene lookup returns CDR1 SEHNR and CDR2 FQNEAQ (reference sequence). In nucleotides, the CDR3 is TGTGCCAGCAGCTTAGACGGACCGCGGGGGGGAGGCGAGCAGTACTTC. Translation gives CASSLDGPRGGGEQYF.

The chain recombines TRBV7-6 with TRBJ1-5; 7 nucleotides line up with TRBD1. This CDR3 has 16 amino acids. Trimming took 1 base from V and 2 from J; bases not matched to a gene: 5. CDR1 SGHVS and CDR2 FNYEAQ come from the germline V gene. CDR3 DNA sequence: TGTGCCAGCAGCTTAGGACAGGGTATCGGCAATCAGCCCCAGCATTTT. The encoded protein is CASSLGQGIGNQPQHF. The whole variable domain, filled in from reference TRBV7-6 and TRBJ1-5, reads GAGVSQSPRYKVTKRGQDVALRCDPISGHVSLYWYRQALGQGPEFLTYFNYEAQQDKSGLPNDRFSAERPEGSISTLTIQRTEQRDSAMYRCASSLGQGIGNQPQHFGDGTRLSIL.

The chain links TRBV7-2 to TRBJ1-2; 8 bases agree with TRBD1. Germline V CDR1 and CDR2: SGHTA, FQGNSA. The CDR3 consists of 18 residues. Losses at the gene ends were 0 bases for V and 2 bases for J; bases not matched to a gene: 11. CDR3 sequence reads: CASSLAYRRQGRNYGYTF. CDR3 DNA: TGTGCCAGCAGCTTAGCCTACCGAAGACAGGGGAGGAACTATGGCTACACCTTC.

This clonotype was found a few times. The chain links TRBV11-3 to TRBJ2-3, with 7 positions matching TRBD2. The germline CDR1 and CDR2 sequences are SGHNT and YENEEA. V lost 7 bases, J lost 7 bases, and 11 bases stayed unmatched. The CDR3 totals 14 residues. In DNA form, the CDR3 reads TGTGCCAGCAATCCTACGGGGGGTACGAATACGCAGTATTTT. It is translated as CASNPTGGTNTQYF. The full variable domain, with the rest looked up from reference TRBV11-3 and TRBJ2-3, is EAGVVQSPRYKIIEKKQPVAFWCNPISGHNTLYWYLQNLGQGPELLIRYENEEAVDDSQLPKDRFSAERLKGVDSTLKIQPAELGDSAVYLCASNPTGGTNTQYFGPGTRLTVL.

The chain uses TRBV28 and TRBJ2-5; D gene uncertain. Germline CDR1 MDHEN, CDR2 SYDVKM. Between the trimmed V and J ends, which lost 5 bases and 2 bases, there was a span of 12 bases. CDR3 length equals 14 residues. CDR3 coding DNA: TGTGCCAGCAGTCTCCGACATGTACAAGAGACCCAGTACTTC. Protein sequence: CASSLRHVQETQYF.

The rearrangement uses TRBV19 and TRBJ2-3; the D gene is possibly TRBD2 (6 bases). The V gene lost 4 bases and the J gene lost 2 bases, with 10 bases spanning the gap. This CDR3 spans 14 amino acids. Germline V gives CDR1 LNHDA, CDR2 SQIVND (reference sequence). The CDR3, as DNA: TGTGCCAGTAGTACGGGACTTCCCACAGATACGCAGTATTTT. It specifies CASSTGLPTDTQYF.

Ten or more counts support this clonotype. The gene calls are TRBV5-1 and TRBJ2-2; D perhaps matches TRBD2 (6 bases). V gave up 4 bases and J gave up 1 base, with 14 bases separating them. The CDR3 totals 16 residues. Germline assignment: CDR1 SGHRS and CDR2 YFSETQ. The CDR3 DNA is TGCGCCAGCAGCCTGGGGTTGCGGGAGAACACCGGGGAGCTGTTTTTT. Translation gives CASSLGLRENTGELFF. The whole variable domain, filled in from reference TRBV5-1 and TRBJ2-2, reads KAGVTQTPRYLIKTRGQQVTLSCSPISGHRSVSWYQQTPGQGLQFLFEYFSETQRNKGNFPGRFSGRQFSNSRSEMNVSTLELGDSALYLCASSLGLRENTGELFFGEGSRLTVL.

This clonotype has ten or more counts. A read error may produce the germline difference seen at one junction end. The V call is TRBV3-1, the J call TRBJ1-1, with D perhaps TRBD1 (6 bases). This CDR3 is built from 14 residues. Germline CDR1 reads LGHDT; CDR2 reads YNNKEL (reference sequence). Written as DNA, the CDR3 is TGTGCCAGCACCCAATTTGGGGGCGGCACTGAAGCTTTCTTT. Translated, it gives CASTQFGGGTEAFF.

The V and J genes are TRBV6-1 and TRBJ2-1, with TRBD2 identical over 12 bases. The CDR3 has 17 residues. With V trimmed by 4 bases and J by 0 bases, 4 bases remained unmatched. Germline lookup yields CDR1 MNHNS and CDR2 SASEGT. CDR3 nucleotides: TGTGCCAGCAGTGCGGGACTAGCGGGCCTCTCCTACAATGAGCAGTTCTTC. This encodes CASSAGLAGLSYNEQFF.